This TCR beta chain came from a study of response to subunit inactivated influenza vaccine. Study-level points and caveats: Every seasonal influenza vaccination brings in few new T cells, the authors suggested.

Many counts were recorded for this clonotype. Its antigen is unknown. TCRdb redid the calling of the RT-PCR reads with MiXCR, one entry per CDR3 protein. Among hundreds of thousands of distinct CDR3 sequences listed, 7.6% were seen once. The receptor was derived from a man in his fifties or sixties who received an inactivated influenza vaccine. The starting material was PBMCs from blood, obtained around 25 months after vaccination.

CDR3 nucleotide sequence: TGTGCCACCGAACTCCACGAGCAGTACTTC. Its protein is CATELHEQYF. The chain employs TRBV6-6 and TRBJ2-7; D unclear. V shed 10 bases and J shed 5 bases, with 9 bases lying between them. The CDR3 is made up of 10 amino acids. Germline loops: CDR1 MNHNY, CDR2 SVGAGI (reference sequence).